A selection of T cell receptor beta chains follows, all from one sample in a study of CD8 T cells in Susac syndrome. TCRdb passed the immunoSEQ multiplex PCR reads through MiXCR, listing each CDR3 protein once. The sample holds about 150,000 distinct CDR3 sequences; about 94% are singletons and the top ten take more than 0.2%. Sequenced: CD8+ T cells from PBMCs. These receptors were collected from a human donor with multiple sclerosis. Both conserved end residues are part of each CDR3. The order of the fields is J gene, V gene, clone size, D gene, CDR3 protein, CDR3 DNA. The D gene is left open where the match is weak. The listing skips clone size in some rows; elsewhere it reads once, few, many or a size class.

TRBJ2-7	TRBV29-1	NA	NA	CSVELSGNSYEQYF	TGCAGCGTTGAATTGTCGGGGAACTCCTACGAGCAGTACTTC
TRBJ2-1	TRBV13	NA	TRBD2	CASSALAGAFNEQFF	TGTGCCAGCAGCGCGCTAGCGGGGGCCTTTAATGAGCAGTTCTTC
TRBJ1-2	TRBV20-1	NA	NA	CSAREQGANYGYTF	TGCAGTGCTAGAGAACAGGGAGCTAACTATGGCTACACCTTC
TRBJ2-1	TRBV3-1	NA	TRBD1	CASSTPGQGVNEQFF	TGTGCCAGCAGCACTCCGGGACAGGGTGTCAATGAGCAGTTCTTC
TRBJ1-2	TRBV5-1	NA	TRBD1	CASSLLPGQEGYGYTF	TGCGCCAGCAGCCTGTTACCGGGACAGGAGGGCTATGGCTACACCTTC
TRBJ1-2	TRBV7-9	NA	TRBD1	CASSSYGQGVYGYTF	TGTGCCAGCAGCTCTTACGGACAGGGTGTGTATGGCTACACCTTC
TRBJ1-4	TRBV7-9	NA	NA	CASNSGPVEKLFF	TGTGCCAGCAACTCGGGGCCGGTTGAAAAACTGTTTTTT
TRBJ2-7	TRBV29-1	NA	NA	CSAGEGAYEQYF	TGCAGCGCCGGGGAGGGGGCCTACGAGCAGTACTTC
TRBJ1-2	TRBV29-1	NA	NA	CSAPTERYGYTF	TGCAGCGCTCCCACAGAGAGATATGGCTACACCTTC
TRBJ1-1	TRBV25-1	NA	NA	CASSEGFFRDTEAFF	TGTGCCAGCAGTGAAGGTTTTTTCAGGGACACTGAAGCTTTCTTT
TRBJ2-1	TRBV9	once	TRBD2	CASSVTAGGYNEQFF	TGTGCCAGCAGCGTCACGGCGGGGGGGTACAATGAGCAGTTCTTC
TRBJ2-1	TRBV30	NA	TRBD1	CAWRGGQGTYNEQLF	TGTGCCTGGAGGGGAGGACAGGGAACCTACAATGAGCAGCTCTTC
TRBJ2-7	TRBV9	NA	NA	CASSPETVAGSYEQYF	TGTGCCAGCAGCCCAGAGACAGTGGCAGGCTCCTACGAGCAGTACTTC
TRBJ1-5	TRBV27	NA	NA	CASSLGGRGGQPQHF	TGTGCCAGCAGTTTGGGGGGAAGGGGCGGCCAGCCCCAGCATTTT
TRBJ2-1	TRBV14	once	TRBD2	CASSPSVRLASYNEQFF	TGTGCCAGCAGCCCCAGCGTCCGACTAGCGTCTTACAATGAGCAGTTCTTC
TRBJ2-3	TRBV9	NA	NA	CASSVGTSGADTQYF	TGTGCCAGCAGCGTAGGCACCTCCGGGGCAGATACGCAGTATTTT
TRBJ2-7	TRBV7-2	few	TRBD1	CASSLARDRVYEQYF	TGTGCCAGCAGCTTAGCGCGGGACAGGGTTTACGAGCAGTACTTC
TRBJ1-2	TRBV19	NA	NA	CASTSDKRSGYTF	TGTGCCAGTACCTCCGATAAGCGGAGTGGCTACACCTTC
TRBJ2-7	TRBV4-1	NA	NA	CASSQGRQEGYEQYF	TGCGCCAGCAGCCAAGGTCGACAGGAGGGATACGAGCAGTACTTC
TRBJ1-1	TRBV9	NA	NA	CASSVGGGVTEAFF	TGTGCCAGCAGCGTAGGGGGCGGGGTAACTGAAGCTTTCTTT
TRBJ1-1	TRBV13	NA	NA	CASSFGGEAFF	TGTGCCAGCAGCTTCGGGGGTGAAGCTTTCTTT
TRBJ2-1	TRBV29-1	NA	TRBD2	CSVVLGGAYNEQFF	TGCAGCGTTGTTTTGGGGGGGGCCTACAATGAGCAGTTCTTC
TRBJ2-5	TRBV20-1	NA	TRBD2	CSARASGGAGETQYF	TGCAGTGCTCGCGCCAGCGGGGGGGCCGGAGAGACCCAGTACTTC
TRBJ2-7	TRBV7-9	NA	TRBD1	CASSAGTDYEQYF	TGTGCCAGCAGCGCCGGGACAGACTACGAGCAGTACTTC